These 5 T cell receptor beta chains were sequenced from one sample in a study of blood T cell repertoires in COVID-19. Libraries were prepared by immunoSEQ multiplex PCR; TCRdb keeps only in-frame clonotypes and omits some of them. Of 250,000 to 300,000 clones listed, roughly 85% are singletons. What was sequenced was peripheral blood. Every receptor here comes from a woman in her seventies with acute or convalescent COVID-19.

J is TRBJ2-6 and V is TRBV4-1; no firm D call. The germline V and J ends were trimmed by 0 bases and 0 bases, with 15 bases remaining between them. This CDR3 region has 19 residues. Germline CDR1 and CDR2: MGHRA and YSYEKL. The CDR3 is CASSQEFRNSLSGANVLTF. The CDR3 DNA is TGCGCCAGCAGCCAAGAGTTTAGGAACAGCCTCTCTGGGGCCAACGTCCTGACTTTC.

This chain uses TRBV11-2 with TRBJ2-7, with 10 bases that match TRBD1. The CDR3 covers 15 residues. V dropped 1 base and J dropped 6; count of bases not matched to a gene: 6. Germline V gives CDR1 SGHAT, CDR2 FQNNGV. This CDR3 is CASSLGGTGVSEQYF. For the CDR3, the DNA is TGTGCCAGCAGCTTAGGAGGGACAGGGGTTAGCGAGCAGTACTTC.

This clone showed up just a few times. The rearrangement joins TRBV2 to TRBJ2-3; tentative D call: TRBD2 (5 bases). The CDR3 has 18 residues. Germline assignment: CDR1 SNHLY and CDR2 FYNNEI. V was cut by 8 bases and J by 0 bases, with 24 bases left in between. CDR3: CASSVGRGESGSTDTQYF. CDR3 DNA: TGTGCCAGCTCCGTAGGCCGCGGCGAGAGCGGTAGCACAGATACGCAGTATTTT.

The DNA for the CDR3 is TGTGCCAGCAGAGAGAGCGCTGGAAACACCATATATTTT. This sequence encodes CASRESAGNTIYF. This rearrangement joins TRBV7-9 to TRBJ1-3; D remains unclear. Trimming pared 6 bases from V and 2 bases from J, leaving 8 bases between. CDR1 is SEHNR and CDR2 is FQNEAQ in the germline V gene (reference sequence). This CDR3 is built from 13 residues.

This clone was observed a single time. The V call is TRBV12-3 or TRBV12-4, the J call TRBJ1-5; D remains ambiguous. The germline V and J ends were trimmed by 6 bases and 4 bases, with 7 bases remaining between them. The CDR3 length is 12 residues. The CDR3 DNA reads TGTGCCAGCAGCGTCCCTAATCAGCCCCAGCATTTT. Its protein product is CASSVPNQPQHF.